A single sample gave rise to the 15 T cell receptor beta chains below, sequenced in a study of blood T cells in healthy people across ages. The authors ran a second PCR of roughly 6 to 12 cycles using a sample-barcoded 5' primer and a J-beta primer mix. TCRdb reprocessed the 5' RACE reads via MiXCR and lists one record per CDR3 protein. The repertoire holds 1.2 million to 1.5 million distinct CDR3 sequences, with 59% as singletons. The material sequenced was blood. The origin of the receptors is a man in his late teens or twenties in good health.

The rearrangement joins TRBV2 to TRBJ2-5, with D perhaps matching TRBD2 (5 bases). Germline CDR1 reads SNHLY; CDR2 reads FYNNEI. The CDR3 consists of 14 residues. Trimming took off 4 bases at V and 0 bases at J, with 9 bases between the two ends. As DNA, the CDR3 is TGTGCCAGCAGTGGGCCAGCGGACCAAGAGACCCAGTACTTC. Protein: CASSGPADQETQYF.

On this clonotype itself: This clone may be a read error of a much larger clone one base away. The genes are TRBV10-2 and TRBJ2-7; D tentatively fits TRBD1 or TRBD2 (5 bases each). The CDR3 is 13 amino acids. V was trimmed by 3 bases and J by 7 bases, leaving 13 bases between them. Per germline, CDR1 WSHSY and CDR2 SAAADI. CDR3 sequence: CASSDRGFNEQYF. CDR3 nucleotides: TGCGCCAGCAGTGATCGGGGCTTCAATGAGCAGTACTTC.

V is TRBV11-2 and J is TRBJ2-5; no clear D gene. CDR1 is SGHAT, CDR2 FQNNGV, per germline. V lost 1 base to trimming and J lost 5 bases, with 8 bases between them. The length of the CDR3 is 13 residues. The CDR3 DNA is TGTGCCAGCAGCTTAGGGTGGTCCGAGACCCAGTACTTC. As protein: CASSLGWSETQYF.

Ten or more counts support this clonotype. The rearrangement links TRBV2 to TRBJ1-2; D not resolved. The CDR3 covers 12 residues. The germline gives CDR1 SNHLY, CDR2 FYNNEI. Trimming shortened V by 7 bases and J by 5 bases, and 11 bases separated the two germline ends. The chain's CDR3 is CASTPGPYGYTF. In DNA, the CDR3 is TGTGCCAGCACCCCGGGTCCTTATGGCTACACCTTC.

A few counts support this clonotype. The CDR3 region is CASSLAGDPLYNEQFF. The CDR3 bases are TGTGCCAGCAGCTTAGCGGGGGACCCCCTTTACAATGAGCAGTTCTTC. The chain links TRBV7-2 to TRBJ2-1, with D perhaps TRBD1 or TRBD2 (5 bases each). CDR1 SGHTA and CDR2 FQGNSA come from the germline V gene. Trimming stripped 0 bases from V and 4 bases from J, with 13 bases between. The CDR3 contains 16 residues.

This clonotype was seen once. This sequence joins TRBV15 and TRBJ2-5; a weak D match, TRBD1 (7 bases). There are 18 residues in the CDR3. Germline CDR1 and CDR2: LNHNV and YYDKDF (reference sequence). V lost 1 base and J lost 5, with 23 bases in between. Here the CDR3 DNA reads TGTGCCACCAGCAGAGTTCCAGGACAGGCCAGCCGGGGGGAGACCCAGTACTTC. Its protein product is CATSRVPGQASRGETQYF.

V usage is TRBV4-2 and J usage is TRBJ1-4; D gene unclear. Germline V gene data show CDR1 as LGHNA and CDR2 as YNFKEQ. The CDR3 runs 14 residues. The V gene lost 0 bases and the J gene lost 3 bases, with 5 bases spanning the gap. The CDR3 is CASSQDPANEKLFF. As DNA, the CDR3 is TGTGCCAGCAGCCAAGATCCCGCTAATGAAAAACTGTTTTTT.

Concerning this clonotype: A single base separates this from a much larger clone, so it may be a read error. CDR3 bases: TGTGCCAGCAGCTTACAGAACATTGAAGCTTTCTTT. Protein sequence: CASSLQNIEAFF. The rearrangement links TRBV7-9 to TRBJ1-1; D ambiguous. The CDR3 covers 12 residues. Germline CDR1 and CDR2: SEHNR and FQNEAQ (reference sequence).

The rearrangement links TRBV7-8 to TRBJ1-1; a possible D gene is TRBD1 (5 bases). Germline V gene data show CDR1 as SGHVS and CDR2 as FQNEAQ. This CDR3 has 15 amino acids. Trimming left V 3 bases short and J 1 base short, with 12 bases between. CDR3 region: CASSLGGGWNTEAFF. Written as DNA, the CDR3 is TGTGCCAGCAGCTTGGGGGGGGGTTGGAACACTGAAGCTTTCTTT.

This clonotype came up a few times. The J gene is TRBJ2-5, the V gene TRBV27, with D possibly TRBD2 on 5 matching bases. With the DNA end fitting TRBJ2-7 better, the J assignment may be wrong. Germline V gives CDR1 MNHEY, CDR2 SMNVEV (reference sequence). CDR3 size: 14 residues. For the CDR3, the DNA is TGTGCCAGCAGTTTATCAGGGAACGAGGGCGAGCAGTACTTC. This translates into CASSLSGNEGEQYF.

This clonotype was detected only a few times. The chain joins TRBV20-1 to TRBJ1-5, with a weak D call TRBD1 (6 bases). CDR1 is DFQATT and CDR2 is SNEGSKA in the germline V gene (reference sequence). V was trimmed by 3 bases and J by 4 bases, leaving 7 bases between them. The CDR3 is 12 residues long. CDR3 DNA: TGCAGTGCTAGTACAGGGAATCAGCCCCAGCATTTT. As protein: CSASTGNQPQHF.

The chain is built from TRBV4-1 and TRBJ2-2; 9 bases map to TRBD1. This CDR3 comprises 16 residues. The junction had 3 bases not matched to a gene; V was cut back by 0 bases and J by 4 bases. Germline V gene data show CDR1 as MGHRA and CDR2 as YSYEKL. DNA of the CDR3: TGCGCCAGCAGCCAAGAGGGGACAGGGCTCACCGGGGAGCTGTTTTTT. Its translation: CASSQEGTGLTGELFF.

The rearrangement links TRBV28 to TRBJ1-1; unclear D gene. The CDR3 totals 13 residues. V gave up 2 bases and J gave up 7 bases, with 11 bases separating them. Germline assignment: CDR1 MDHEN and CDR2 SYDVKM. The CDR3 here is CASSLEAEIEAFF. CDR3 bases: TGTGCCAGCAGTTTAGAGGCCGAGATTGAAGCTTTCTTT.

This clonotype was picked up a small number of times. V and J are TRBV29-1 and TRBJ2-1, with D possibly being TRBD2 (5 bases). CDR3 length: 14 amino acids. V was pared by 0 bases and J by 8 bases, with 14 bases between. Looked up from germline, CDR1 is SQVTM and CDR2 is ANQGSEA. CDR3 sequence (DNA): TGCAGCGTTGAAGATCGGGGTTTAAGCGATGAGCAGTTCTTC. Amino acids: CSVEDRGLSDEQFF.

This clonotype was recorded once. CDR3 nucleotides: TGTGCCAGCAGTGAGGGTTTCAGGGGATCGACCTACGAGCAGTACTTC. Its protein product is CASSEGFRGSTYEQYF. V and J are TRBV6-1 and TRBJ2-7; perhaps TRBD1 as D (6 bases). The germline V gene encodes CDR1 MNHNS and CDR2 SASEGT. The CDR3 covers 16 residues. V lost 3 bases and J 2 bases, leaving 17 bases between the germline ends.